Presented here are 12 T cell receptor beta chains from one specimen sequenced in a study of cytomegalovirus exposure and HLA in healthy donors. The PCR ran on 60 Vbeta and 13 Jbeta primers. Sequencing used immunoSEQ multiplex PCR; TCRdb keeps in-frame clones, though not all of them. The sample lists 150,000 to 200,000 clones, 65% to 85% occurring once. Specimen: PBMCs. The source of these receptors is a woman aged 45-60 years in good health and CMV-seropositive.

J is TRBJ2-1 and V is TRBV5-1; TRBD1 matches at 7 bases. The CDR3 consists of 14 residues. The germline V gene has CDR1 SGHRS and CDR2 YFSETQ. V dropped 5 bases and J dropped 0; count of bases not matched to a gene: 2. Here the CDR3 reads CASRQGYSYNEQFF. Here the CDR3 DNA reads TGCGCCAGCAGACAGGGGTACTCCTACAATGAGCAGTTCTTC. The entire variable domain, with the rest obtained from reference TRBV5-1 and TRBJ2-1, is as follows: KAGVTQTPRYLIKTRGQQVTLSCSPISGHRSVSWYQQTPGQGLQFLFEYFSETQRNKGNFPGRFSGRQFSNSRSEMNVSTLELGDSALYLCASRQGYSYNEQFFGPGTRLTVL.

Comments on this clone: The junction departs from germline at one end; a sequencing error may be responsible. Here the CDR3 DNA reads TGTGCCAGCAGTAGGTCGGGGGGAAATCCCTACGAGCAGTACTTC. Its translation: CASSRSGGNPYEQYF. The chain recombines TRBV19 with TRBJ2-7; 7 bases match TRBD2. Germline V CDR1 and CDR2: LNHDA, SQIVND (reference sequence). The CDR3 spans 15 residues.

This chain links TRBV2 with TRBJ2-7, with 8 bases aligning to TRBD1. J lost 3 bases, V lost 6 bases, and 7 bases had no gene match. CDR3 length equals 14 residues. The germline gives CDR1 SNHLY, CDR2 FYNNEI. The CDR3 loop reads CASSDRGYLYEQYF. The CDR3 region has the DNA TGTGCCAGCAGCGACAGGGGATACCTCTACGAGCAGTACTTC.

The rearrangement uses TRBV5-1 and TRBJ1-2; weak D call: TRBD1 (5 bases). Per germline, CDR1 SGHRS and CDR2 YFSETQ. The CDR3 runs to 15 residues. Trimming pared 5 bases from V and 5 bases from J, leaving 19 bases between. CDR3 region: CASRVGAGSAYGYTF. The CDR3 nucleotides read TGCGCCAGCAGAGTCGGCGCAGGGTCAGCATATGGCTACACCTTC.

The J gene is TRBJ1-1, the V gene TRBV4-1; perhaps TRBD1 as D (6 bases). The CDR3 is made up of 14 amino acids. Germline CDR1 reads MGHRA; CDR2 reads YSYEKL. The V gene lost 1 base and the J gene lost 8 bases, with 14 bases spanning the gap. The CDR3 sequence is CASSQGDTYLEAFF. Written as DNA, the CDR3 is TGCGCCAGCAGCCAAGGGGACACGTACCTAGAAGCTTTCTTT.

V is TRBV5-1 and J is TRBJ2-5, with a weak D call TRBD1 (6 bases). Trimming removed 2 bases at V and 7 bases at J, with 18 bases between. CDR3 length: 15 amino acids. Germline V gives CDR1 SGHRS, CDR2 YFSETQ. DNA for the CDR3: TGCGCCAGCAGCTTCGACGACAGGCAATCAGGGACCCAGTACTTC. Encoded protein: CASSFDDRQSGTQYF.

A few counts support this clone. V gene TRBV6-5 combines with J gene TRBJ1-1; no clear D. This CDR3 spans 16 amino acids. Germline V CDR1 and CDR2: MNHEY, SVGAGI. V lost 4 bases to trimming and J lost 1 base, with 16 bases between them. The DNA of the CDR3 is TGTGCCAGCAGTTCCCTTCCGTCCAGTTGGAACACTGAAGCTTTCTTT. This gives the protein CASSSLPSSWNTEAFF.

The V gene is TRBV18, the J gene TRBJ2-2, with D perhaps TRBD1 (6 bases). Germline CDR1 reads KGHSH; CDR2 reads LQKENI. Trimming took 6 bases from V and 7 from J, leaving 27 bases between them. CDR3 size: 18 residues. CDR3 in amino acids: CASSALSQQGLADGELFF. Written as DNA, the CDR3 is TGTGCCAGCTCCGCCTTATCGCAACAGGGCTTGGCAGACGGGGAGCTGTTTTTT. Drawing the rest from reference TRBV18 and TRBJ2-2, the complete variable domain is NAGVMQNPRHLVRRRGQEARLRCSPMKGHSHVYWYRQLPEEGLKFMVYLQKENIIDESGMPKERFSAEFPKEGPSILRIQQVVRGDSAAYFCASSALSQQGLADGELFFGEGSRLTVL.

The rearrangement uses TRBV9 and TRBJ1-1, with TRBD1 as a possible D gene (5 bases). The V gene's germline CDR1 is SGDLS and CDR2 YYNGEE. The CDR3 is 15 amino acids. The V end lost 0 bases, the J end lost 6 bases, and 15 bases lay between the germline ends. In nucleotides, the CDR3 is TGTGCCAGCAGCGTAGGTTCGTTGACAGCTTCTGAAGCTTTCTTT. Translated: CASSVGSLTASEAFF.

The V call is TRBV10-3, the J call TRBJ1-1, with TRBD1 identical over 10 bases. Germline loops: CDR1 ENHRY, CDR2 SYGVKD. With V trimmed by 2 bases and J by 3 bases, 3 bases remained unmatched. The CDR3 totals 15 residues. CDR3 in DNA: TGTGCCATCAGTGAGGGGGGACAGGGGTACACTGAAGCTTTCTTT. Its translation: CAISEGGQGYTEAFF.

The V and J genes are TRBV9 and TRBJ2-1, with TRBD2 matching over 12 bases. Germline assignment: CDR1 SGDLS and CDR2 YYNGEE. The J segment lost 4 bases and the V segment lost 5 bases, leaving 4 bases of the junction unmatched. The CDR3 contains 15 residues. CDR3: CASSPSGGGYNEQFF. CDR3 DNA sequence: TGTGCCAGCAGTCCTAGCGGGGGGGGTTACAATGAGCAGTTCTTC.

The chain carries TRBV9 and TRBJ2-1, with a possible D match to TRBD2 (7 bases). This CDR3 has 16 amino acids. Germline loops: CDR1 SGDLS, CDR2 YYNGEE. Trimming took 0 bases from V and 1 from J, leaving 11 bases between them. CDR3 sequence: CASSVDRGGSYNEQFF. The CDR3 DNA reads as TGTGCCAGCAGCGTAGATAGGGGGGGTTCCTACAATGAGCAGTTCTTC.